The clone carrying this T cell receptor beta chain was seen a handful of times. The entry originates in a study of OX40 agonist ivuxolimab in advanced cancers. This CDR3 spans 13 amino acids. Germline values: CDR1 MNHEY, CDR2 SVGAGI. Trimming removed 2 bases at V and 2 bases at J, with 6 bases between. The assay was immunoSEQ multiplex PCR, and TCRdb's table has in-frame clones only and misses some. The sample includes 13,000 or so clones, 77% of them seen just once. The source is an adult with an advanced solid tumor such as melanoma, head and neck, liver or kidney cancer. Sequenced here: CD4+ or CD8+ T cells sorted from blood, sampled in a trial of the OX40 agonist ivuxolimab. V usage is TRBV6-5 and J usage is TRBJ1-2, with unresolved D. CDR3 coding DNA: TGTGCCAGCAGTTACGGGCAGAACTATGGCTACACCTTC. This gives the protein CASSYGQNYGYTF.